This TCR beta chain was found in a study of identical twins. Study outcomes and limitations: Weaker excess twin sharing was seen among beta out-of-frame sequences.

The authors used template switching to add a universal primer site and gave cDNA unique molecular identifiers. TCRdb reprocessed the 5' RACE reads via MiXCR and lists one record per CDR3 protein. The data show fewer than 550,000 distinct CDR3 sequences, about 15% seen once. This CDR3 has 16 amino acids. V trimming: 5 bases; J trimming: 0 bases; junction bases outside the gene matches: 6. The germline gives CDR1 SEHNR, CDR2 FQNEAQ (reference sequence). This clonotype was counted a few times. The antigen is not known. Healthy Caucasian donors formed the entire cohort. These data were also reused for a study on yellow fever vaccine responses in identical twins.

The specimen sequenced was CD4+ T cells sorted from blood. The clonotype comes from a woman younger than 30 in good health. The chain is built from TRBV7-9 and TRBJ2-7, with 11 bases fitting TRBD2. The CDR3 DNA follows: TGTGCCAGCAGCCTACCGGGACTAGCGGACTCCTACGAGCAGTACTTC. Translation: CASSLPGLADSYEQYF.